The 32 T cell receptor beta chains reported below all come from one sample, sequenced in a study of vaccination and CD4 T cells after COVID-19. Sequencing of the DNA from cultured CD4+ T cells was carried out with the Oncomine TCR Beta short-read assay. TCRdb re-analysed the PCR reads in MiXCR, keeping a single row per CDR3 protein. The sample yields around 14,000 distinct CDR3 sequences, 53% seen once. These receptors have no identified antigens. Treatment indicated: approximately 9-day PBMC culture with coronavirus spike peptide pools or control peptides (ViraFEST assay). Material: CD4+ T cells from blood, cultured in vitro. The receptors derive from a human donor who had recovered from COVID-19.

This clonotype was counted only a few times. The J gene is TRBJ2-7, the V gene TRBV10-2; 14 positions agree with TRBD2. This CDR3 contains 21 residues. CDR1 WSHSY and CDR2 SAAADI come from the germline V gene. The ends lost 10 bases at V and 2 bases at J; junction bases unmatched: 25. This CDR3 is CANPGQGAGTSGGFRPYEQYF. The CDR3 DNA is TGCGCCAACCCTGGACAGGGGGCGGGGACTAGCGGGGGTTTCCGGCCCTACGAGCAGTACTTC.

The CDR3 sequence is CASSHYNEQFF. For the CDR3, the DNA is TGTGCCAGCAGCCACTACAATGAGCAGTTCTTC. V and J are TRBV14 and TRBJ2-1; D gene unclear. The germline CDR1 and CDR2 sequences are SGHDN and FVKESK. V was trimmed by 3 bases and J by 3 bases, leaving 0 bases between them. The CDR3 loop spans 11 amino acids. The full variable domain, with the rest looked up from reference TRBV14 and TRBJ2-1, is EAGVTQFPSHSVIEKGQTVTLRCDPISGHDNLYWYRRVMGKEIKFLLHFVKESKQDESGMPNNRFLAERTGGTYSTLKVQPAELEDSGVYFCASSHYNEQFFGPGTRLTVL.

The genes are TRBV20-1 and TRBJ2-6, with D tentatively TRBD1 (5 bases). Per the germline V gene, CDR1 is DFQATT and CDR2 is SNEGSKA (reference sequence). This CDR3 is built from 17 residues. Trimming pared 6 bases from V and 0 bases from J, leaving 18 bases between. The CDR3 spells CSAADPGLTSGANVLTF. In DNA, the CDR3 is TGCAGTGCGGCGGACCCAGGGCTCACCTCTGGGGCCAACGTCCTGACTTTC.

This clonotype was seen only a few times. V gene TRBV2 combines with J gene TRBJ1-5; D is undetermined. Trimming shortened V by 1 base and J by 10 bases, and 11 bases separated the two germline ends. The V gene's germline CDR1 is SNHLY and CDR2 FYNNEI. The CDR3 has 13 residues. The CDR3 coding sequence is TGTGCCAGCAGTGAAGAATCCGGCAGACCCCAGCATTTT. It translates to CASSEESGRPQHF.

The chain links TRBV28 to TRBJ1-2; D is perhaps TRBD1 (5 bases). From germline, CDR1 is MDHEN and CDR2 SYDVKM. There are 19 residues in the CDR3. The V and J ends lost 5 bases and 4 bases respectively, with 29 bases between them. The CDR3: CASSTPLRRVLNHRYGYTF. The CDR3 DNA follows: TGTGCCAGCAGTACCCCCCTCCGCAGGGTACTAAACCATCGCTATGGCTACACCTTC.

The V gene is TRBV21-1, the J gene TRBJ1-6; the table assigns TRBD1, which was not confirmed against the DNA. TRBV21-1 is marked as a pseudogene. This CDR3 spans 16 amino acids. Here the CDR3 DNA reads TGTGCCAGCAGCAAAAGGGGACAGGGGGGAAATTCACCCCTCCACTTT. It translates to CASSKRGQGGNSPLHF.

This clonotype was counted only a few times. CDR3 bases: TGTGCCAGCAGCTTTACAGGGGGCGCAGGATATGGCTACACCTTC. It yields the protein CASSFTGGAGYGYTF. J is TRBJ1-2 and V is TRBV5-4; 9 bases align to TRBD1. V dropped 2 bases and J dropped 5; count of bases not matched to a gene: 7. The CDR3 runs to 15 residues. Germline V gene data show CDR1 as SGHNT and CDR2 as YYREEE (reference sequence).

V and J are TRBV2 and TRBJ1-2; no firm D call. V was shortened by 5 bases and J by 4 bases, with 11 bases between the two germline ends. The V gene's germline CDR1 is SNHLY and CDR2 FYNNEI. The CDR3 totals 13 residues. CDR3 DNA: TGTGCCAGCAGTTTGGGCGAGGTCTATGGCTACACCTTC. Translation: CASSLGEVYGYTF. Based on the CDR3 plus reference TRBV2 and TRBJ1-2, the full variable domain is EPEVTQTPSHQVTQMGQEVILRCVPISNHLYFYWYRQILGQKVEFLVSFYNNEISEKSEIFDDQFSVERPDGSNFTLKIRSTKLEDSAMYFCASSLGEVYGYTFGSGTRLTVV.

This chain uses TRBV6-1 with TRBJ1-2, with D possibly TRBD1 on 5 matching bases. Trimming cost V 5 bases and J 2 bases, with 18 bases left between them. The CDR3 runs 16 residues. CDR1 is MNHNS, CDR2 SASEGT, per germline. CDR3: CASSPGRTIQNYGYTF. DNA for the CDR3: TGTGCCAGCAGTCCGGGACGCACCATCCAAAACTATGGCTACACCTTC.

The CDR3, as DNA: TGTGCCAGCAGTCCTCCGTCGGGCACTGAAGCTTTCTTT. Protein: CASSPPSGTEAFF. This rearrangement joins TRBV6-1 to TRBJ1-1; no clear D gene. CDR1 is MNHNS and CDR2 is SASEGT in the germline V gene. The V and J ends lost 5 bases and 4 bases respectively, with 11 bases between them. This CDR3 has 13 amino acids.

The J gene is TRBJ1-1, the V gene TRBV7-2, with TRBD1 identical over 7 bases. V gave up 0 bases and J gave up 2 bases; unmatched junction bases: 9. Germline-derived CDR1 and CDR2 are SGHTA and FQGNSA. The CDR3 runs to 17 residues. CDR3 amino acids: CASSLAWFGTANTEAFF. The DNA of the CDR3 is TGTGCCAGCAGCTTAGCGTGGTTTGGGACAGCCAACACTGAAGCTTTCTTT.

This chain connects TRBV4-1 to TRBJ1-6, with 7 bases that match TRBD1. Trimming cost V 6 bases and J 0 bases; bases outside gene matches: 8. CDR1 is MGHRA, CDR2 YSYEKL, per germline. The CDR3 totals 17 residues. The CDR3 region is CASREVGQSSYNSPLHF. Written as DNA, the CDR3 is TGCGCCAGCAGAGAAGTGGGACAGAGCTCCTATAATTCACCCCTCCACTTT.

This clonotype appeared once. The genes are TRBV6-4 and TRBJ2-1, with TRBD2 matching over 12 bases. Germline CDR1 is MRHNA and CDR2 is SNTAGT. J lost 5 bases, V lost 6 bases, and 5 bases had no gene match. The CDR3 length is 15 residues. The CDR3 is CASRRGLAGNNEQFF. The CDR3 nucleotides read TGTGCCAGCAGACGCGGACTAGCGGGAAACAATGAGCAGTTCTTC.

The rearrangement joins TRBV2 to TRBJ2-1; 8 positions match TRBD2. Losses at the gene ends were 8 bases for V and 4 bases for J; bases not matched to a gene: 7. Germline V gene lookup returns CDR1 SNHLY and CDR2 FYNNEI. The CDR3 covers 14 residues. Here the CDR3 reads CASCSREGYNEQFF. CDR3 DNA: TGTGCCAGCTGTAGCCGGGAGGGGTACAATGAGCAGTTCTTC.

This clonotype was detected only a few times. This chain joins TRBV20-1 and TRBJ2-1; 15 bases fit TRBD2. The CDR3 is 17 amino acids. Germline-derived CDR1 and CDR2 are DFQATT and SNEGSKA (reference sequence). The CDR3 loop is CSAAGLAGGSSYNEQFF. In DNA form, the CDR3 reads TGCAGCGCGGCGGGACTAGCGGGAGGAAGCTCCTACAATGAGCAGTTCTTC.

There are a few counts of this clonotype. The V and J genes are TRBV19 and TRBJ1-5; D might be TRBD1 (6 bases). Germline V gene data show CDR1 as LNHDA and CDR2 as SQIVND (reference sequence). Trimming cost V 5 bases and J 4 bases, with 12 bases left between them. This CDR3 is built from 14 residues. The CDR3 DNA sequence: TGTGCCAGTAGTCCCAGTCAGGGGAATCAGCCCCAGCATTTT. This encodes CASSPSQGNQPQHF.

In this sample, this clonotype turned up a few times. V is TRBV12-3 or TRBV12-4 and J is TRBJ1-5, with TRBD1 identical over 8 bases. The junction had 5 bases not matched to a gene; V was cut back by 3 bases and J by 7 bases. CDR3 size: 14 residues. The CDR3 bases are TGTGCCAGCAGTTTCCAGGGGGCTGAGCAGCCCCAGCATTTT. It codes for CASSFQGAEQPQHF.

The table lists this clonotype with a few counts. The rearrangement uses TRBV6-5 and TRBJ1-5; the match to TRBD1 covers 7 bases. CDR1 is MNHEY and CDR2 is SVGAGI in the germline V gene. Trimming cost V 2 bases and J 0 bases; bases outside gene matches: 4. The length of the CDR3 is 16 residues. CDR3 sequence (DNA): TGTGCCAGCAGTTACCGCGGGACAGTTAGCAATCAGCCCCAGCATTTT. Encoded protein: CASSYRGTVSNQPQHF.

This clonotype turned up a few times. The chain combines TRBV20-1 with TRBJ1-5, with TRBD1 matching 7 bases. Trimming removed 3 bases from V and 0 bases from J; junction bases left unmatched: 2. Germline loops: CDR1 DFQATT, CDR2 SNEGSKA (reference sequence). CDR3 length equals 14 residues. The CDR3 spells CSASWDSSNQPQHF. The CDR3 DNA is TGCAGTGCTAGTTGGGACAGTAGCAATCAGCCCCAGCATTTT.

The sample holds a few counts of this clonotype. This chain connects TRBV6-2 or TRBV6-3 to TRBJ2-3; D is unresolved. This CDR3 is 14 amino acids long. Germline V gene lookup returns CDR1 MNHEY and CDR2 SVGEGT. V lost 2 bases and J lost 2, with 8 bases in between. Here the CDR3 DNA reads TGTGCCAGCAGTTACCACACTCTCACAGATACGCAGTATTTT. Amino acid sequence: CASSYHTLTDTQYF.

The gene calls are TRBV7-2 and TRBJ1-1; D remains unclear. V was cut by 2 bases and J by 4 bases, with 8 bases left in between. Germline CDR1 and CDR2: SGHTA and FQGNSA. This CDR3 is built from 13 residues. The CDR3 coding sequence is TGTGCCAGCAGCTTAAGGAGGGTCACTGAAGCTTTCTTT. It specifies CASSLRRVTEAFF.

The genes are TRBV6-1 and TRBJ1-1; TRBD1 matches at 7 bases. The CDR3 is 14 residues long. V gave up 6 bases and J gave up 2 bases; unmatched junction bases: 6. Germline CDR1 and CDR2: MNHNS and SASEGT. The CDR3 DNA reads as TGTGCCAGCAGCCCCGGGACAGTCAACACTGAAGCTTTCTTT. Amino acid sequence: CASSPGTVNTEAFF.

V and J are TRBV19 and TRBJ2-4; no firm D call. Germline CDR1 and CDR2: LNHDA and SQIVND (reference sequence). V dropped 2 bases and J dropped 1 base, with 15 bases sitting between them. This CDR3 has 17 residues. The CDR3 region is CASSILMSRPAKNIQYF. Here the CDR3 DNA reads TGTGCCAGTAGTATACTAATGTCCCGACCGGCCAAAAACATTCAGTACTTC.

This clonotype turned up a few times. The rearrangement joins TRBV27 to TRBJ1-5; D is undetermined. CDR3 length equals 13 residues. V lost 8 bases and J 7 bases, leaving 15 bases between the germline ends. The germline V gene has CDR1 MNHEY and CDR2 SMNVEV (reference sequence). For the CDR3, the DNA is TGTGCCAGCGGTTCGGGGTCACAACAGCCCCAGCATTTT. Protein: CASGSGSQQPQHF.

This clonotype was found a few times. The rearrangement joins TRBV12-3 or TRBV12-4 to TRBJ1-6; D is unresolved. This CDR3 is 14 amino acids long. V dropped 3 bases and J dropped 5 bases, with 8 bases sitting between them. CDR3 DNA sequence: TGTGCCAGCAGTTTTCGGGCAGATAATTCACCCCTCCACTTT. Translating gives CASSFRADNSPLHF.

The chain links TRBV4-3 to TRBJ1-6; 9 bases line up with TRBD1. Germline V gene sequence: CDR1 LGHNA, CDR2 YSLEER. Trimming removed 0 bases from V and 7 bases from J; junction bases left unmatched: 10. This CDR3 contains 18 residues. CDR3 nucleotides: TGCGCCAGCAGCCAAGAAGTTGCCGGGACAGGGTTAAATTCACCCCTCCACTTT. Its translation is CASSQEVAGTGLNSPLHF.

V and J are TRBV29-1 and TRBJ2-1, with D perhaps given as TRBD1 or TRBD2 (5 bases each). The germline V and J ends were trimmed by 2 bases and 3 bases, with 17 bases remaining between them. The CDR3 is 16 amino acids. The germline V gene has CDR1 SQVTM and CDR2 ANQGSEA. The CDR3 sequence: CSVEPLGRKFYNEQFF. DNA for the CDR3: TGCAGCGTTGAACCCCTGGGACGCAAGTTCTACAATGAGCAGTTCTTC.

This clonotype turned up a few times. The chain has TRBV6-1 and TRBJ1-2; D not resolved. Germline V gene sequence: CDR1 MNHNS, CDR2 SASEGT. This CDR3 spans 14 amino acids. Trimming took 0 bases from V and 2 from J, leaving 7 bases between them. CDR3 DNA sequence: TGTGCCAGCAGTGAAGCGCAGTGGAACTATGGCTACACCTTC. Protein: CASSEAQWNYGYTF.

The chain carries TRBV6-1 and TRBJ2-3; 13 bases agree with TRBD2. The ends lost 4 bases at V and 6 bases at J; junction bases unmatched: 7. The germline V gene has CDR1 MNHNS and CDR2 SASEGT. The CDR3 sequence is 16 residues long. The CDR3 sequence is CASSARLAGGGDTQYF. The CDR3 bases are TGTGCCAGCAGTGCAAGACTAGCGGGAGGAGGGGATACGCAGTATTTT.

This chain uses TRBV4-1 with TRBJ2-3; 9 nucleotides match TRBD2. Germline values: CDR1 MGHRA, CDR2 YSYEKL. The V gene end was trimmed by 4 bases and the J gene end by 0 bases; junction bases not matched to a gene: 2. This CDR3 is 15 amino acids long. The CDR3 DNA sequence: TGCGCCAGCAGCCTCCTAGCGGGGAGCACAGATACGCAGTATTTT. Translated: CASSLLAGSTDTQYF.

The V and J genes are TRBV5-4 and TRBJ1-2; no clear D. Trimming took 5 bases from V and 8 from J, leaving 22 bases between them. Germline-derived CDR1 and CDR2 are SGHNT and YYREEE (reference sequence). CDR3 length equals 15 residues. CDR3 protein: CASSDRGTHGAGYTF. CDR3 coding DNA: TGTGCCAGCAGTGACCGCGGAACCCACGGTGCAGGCTACACCTTC.

The CDR3 loop is CASSYEMSYGYTF. The CDR3 nucleotides read TGTGCCAGCAGTTACGAAATGAGCTATGGCTACACCTTC. The V and J genes are TRBV6-2 or TRBV6-3 and TRBJ1-2; D is ambiguous. V gave up 2 bases and J gave up 4 bases, with 8 bases separating them. This CDR3 has 13 amino acids. Germline-derived CDR1 and CDR2 are MNHEY and SVGEGT.